The present entry profiles one T cell receptor beta chain with its context. Its antigen is not known. This CDR3 region has 17 residues. Looked up from germline, CDR1 is SGHDN and CDR2 is FVKESK. Germline trimming cut 0 bases from V and 2 bases from J; bases unmatched to any gene: 6. Unique molecular identifiers were built into the TCRbeta library. TCRdb used MiXCR to reprocess the PCR reads, holding one entry per CDR3 protein. In the table there are 200,000 to 300,000 distinct CDR3 sequences, roughly 25% of which are singletons. The source of the sample is a study of T-cell reconstitution after alpha-beta-depleted transplantation in children. The study's findings and limits: There were reportedly several hundred expanded graft clones from which alpha-beta T cells came about two months after transplant. T-cell numbers and diversity one year post-transplant derived largely from freshly generated T cells.

The J gene is TRBJ2-5, the V gene TRBV14; 10 bases match TRBD2. Source: PBMCs, taken before TCRalphabeta/CD19-depleted stem cell transplant. This receptor was taken from a girl aged 2-10 years with Fanconi anemia, due to receive a stem cell transplant. CDR3 nucleotide sequence: TGTGCCAGCAGCCAAGATTCCAGGACTAGCGGACAAGAGACCCAGTACTTC. It encodes CASSQDSRTSGQETQYF.